The 28 T cell receptor beta chains reported below all come from one sample, sequenced in a study of shared clonotypes between healthy human individuals. Profiling relied on immunoSEQ multiplex PCR, and the TCRdb table lists in-frame clones only, not all of them. The profile shows approximately 1.4 million clones, around 98% of them singletons. The sequenced sample consisted of naive CD4+ T cells sorted from blood. The subset: CD45RA+ positively selected. The receptor set was obtained from a man between 25 and 39 years old in good health.

The rearrangement links TRBV5-6 to TRBJ1-1; the match to TRBD1 covers 10 bases. The germline V gene has CDR1 SGHDT and CDR2 YYEEEE. J lost 4 bases, V lost 4 bases, and 4 bases had no gene match. CDR3 length equals 14 residues. The CDR3 nucleotides read TGTGCCAGCAGCAGGGGACAGGGGACCACTGAAGCTTTCTTT. The encoded protein is CASSRGQGTTEAFF. Supplemented by reference TRBV5-6 and TRBJ1-1, the full variable domain reads DAGVTQSPTHLIKTRGQQVTLRCSPKSGHDTVSWYQQALGQGPQFIFQYYEEEERQRGNFPDRFSGHQFPNYSSELNVNALLLGDSALYLCASSRGQGTTEAFFGQGTRLTVV.

The CDR3 loop reads CASRLPGSTGELFF. The CDR3 nucleotides are TGTGCCAGCAGGTTGCCAGGGTCTACCGGGGAGCTGTTTTTT. V gene TRBV7-9 combines with J gene TRBJ2-2; D possibly corresponds to TRBD1 (5 bases). With 6 bases removed from V and 5 bases from J, the gap between germline ends came to 13 bases. This CDR3 contains 14 residues. The germline CDR1 and CDR2 sequences are SEHNR and FQNEAQ (reference sequence).

The chain joins TRBV5-1 to TRBJ2-1, with D perhaps being TRBD1 or TRBD2 (5 bases each). V lost 4 bases to trimming and J lost 0 bases, with 17 bases between them. Germline lookup yields CDR1 SGHRS and CDR2 YFSETQ. This CDR3 is 17 amino acids long. This chain's CDR3 is CASSARPGPNSYNEQFF. The CDR3 region has the DNA TGCGCCAGCAGCGCACGGCCGGGACCTAACTCCTACAATGAGCAGTTCTTC.

V and J are TRBV7-9 and TRBJ2-1; 10 bases are a match to TRBD2. This CDR3 has 15 residues. Germline V gene sequence: CDR1 SEHNR, CDR2 FQNEAQ (reference sequence). Trimming removed 5 bases from V and 9 bases from J; junction bases left unmatched: 10. CDR3 nucleotides: TGTGCCAGCAGCCTCGGGACTAGCGTTTGGGGTGAGCAGTTCTTC. It is translated as CASSLGTSVWGEQFF.

This chain links TRBV21-1 with TRBJ2-3; TRBD2, as called in the table, went unchecked against the DNA. TRBV21-1 is given as a pseudogene. The CDR3 contains 15 residues. The CDR3 DNA sequence: TGTGCCAGCAGCAAAGATGCTAGCAGAACAGATACGCAGTATTTT. This codes for CASSKDASRTDTQYF.

V is TRBV18 and J is TRBJ2-3; 9 nucleotides agree with TRBD2. The CDR3 loop spans 18 amino acids. The ends lost 1 base at V and 0 bases at J; junction bases unmatched: 8. Looked up from germline, CDR1 is KGHSH and CDR2 is LQKENI. In nucleotides, the CDR3 is TGTGCCAGCTCACCACTGGGTCGACTAGCGGCTAGCACAGATACGCAGTATTTT. Protein product: CASSPLGRLAASTDTQYF. The whole variable domain, remainder taken from reference TRBV18 and TRBJ2-3, is NAGVMQNPRHLVRRRGQEARLRCSPMKGHSHVYWYRQLPEEGLKFMVYLQKENIIDESGMPKERFSAEFPKEGPSILRIQQVVRGDSAAYFCASSPLGRLAASTDTQYFGPGTRLTVL.

CDR3 residues: CASSAETGFGYGYTF. The CDR3 region has the DNA TGTGCCAGCAGCGCCGAGACAGGTTTTGGTTATGGCTACACCTTC. The rearrangement uses TRBV9 and TRBJ1-2, with a possible D match to TRBD1 (6 bases). CDR1 SGDLS and CDR2 YYNGEE come from the germline V gene. The CDR3 consists of 15 residues. The V gene lost 3 bases and the J gene lost 5 bases, with 17 bases spanning the gap.

This chain's CDR3 is CASSEQGEYNEQFF. CDR3 DNA sequence: TGTGCCAGCAGTGAACAGGGGGAATACAATGAGCAGTTCTTC. The J gene is TRBJ2-1, the V gene TRBV2, with 7 positions matching TRBD1. Germline trimming cut 2 bases from V and 4 bases from J; bases unmatched to any gene: 2. The CDR3 loop spans 14 amino acids. Germline V CDR1 and CDR2: SNHLY, FYNNEI. The variable domain in full, with the rest retrieved from reference TRBV2 and TRBJ2-1, is EPEVTQTPSHQVTQMGQEVILRCVPISNHLYFYWYRQILGQKVEFLVSFYNNEISEKSEIFDDQFSVERPDGSNFTLKIRSTKLEDSAMYFCASSEQGEYNEQFFGPGTRLTVL.

V usage is TRBV11-1 and J usage is TRBJ2-5; possibly TRBD2 for D (6 bases). The germline CDR1 and CDR2 sequences are SGHAT and FQDESV (reference sequence). Trimming removed 8 bases from V and 5 bases from J, with 21 bases in between. The CDR3 is made up of 15 amino acids. CDR3 region: CASGGLNLPGETQYF. For the CDR3, the DNA is TGTGCCAGCGGGGGACTCAACCTACCCGGGGAGACCCAGTACTTC.

J is TRBJ2-4 and V is TRBV6-1, with D perhaps matching TRBD2 (5 bases). Germline V gene data show CDR1 as MNHNS and CDR2 as SASEGT. Trimming took off 3 bases at V and 6 bases at J, with 15 bases between the two ends. The CDR3 extends over 15 amino acids. The CDR3 bases are TGTGCCAGCAGTGAGTTACTAGAGGTGGGAAACATTCAGTACTTC. Amino acids: CASSELLEVGNIQYF.

This clone was seen only once. The chain is built from TRBV28 and TRBJ2-7, with TRBD1 identical over 7 bases. The CDR3 has 14 residues. After removal of 0 bases from V and 3 bases from J, the junction contained 2 bases not matched to a gene. Germline V gene data show CDR1 as MDHEN and CDR2 as SYDVKM. CDR3 coding DNA: TGTGCCAGCAGTTTATGGACAGGGATCTACGAGCAGTACTTC. Protein sequence: CASSLWTGIYEQYF.

The rearrangement links TRBV11-2 to TRBJ2-3, with 9 bases lining up with TRBD2. This CDR3 is 14 amino acids long. The V gene end was trimmed by 5 bases and the J gene end by 7 bases; junction bases not matched to a gene: 7. In germline, CDR1 is SGHAT, CDR2 FQNNGV. Here the CDR3 DNA reads TGTGCCAGCAGCCGACTAGCGGAGAGGAATACGCAGTATTTT. Amino acids: CASSRLAERNTQYF.

The chain uses TRBV6-5 and TRBJ1-2; 7 nucleotides line up with TRBD1. This CDR3 comprises 14 residues. From germline, CDR1 is MNHEY and CDR2 SVGAGI. Germline trimming cut 6 bases from V and 4 bases from J; bases unmatched to any gene: 8. In DNA form, the CDR3 reads TGTGCCAGCAGGTACCAGACAGGGAGCTATGGCTACACCTTC. This encodes CASRYQTGSYGYTF.

V is TRBV14 and J is TRBJ1-1, with TRBD1 as a possible D gene (6 bases). Trimming pared 5 bases from V and 0 bases from J, leaving 16 bases between. The CDR3 is made up of 16 amino acids. From germline, CDR1 is SGHDN and CDR2 FVKESK. The CDR3 bases are TGTGCCAGCAGCTCTTACCGGGGGCCTCTGAACACTGAAGCTTTCTTT. Amino acid sequence: CASSSYRGPLNTEAFF.

The chain joins TRBV5-1 to TRBJ2-7, with unresolved D. Germline V gene data show CDR1 as SGHRS and CDR2 as YFSETQ. With 0 bases removed from V and 9 bases from J, the gap between germline ends came to 13 bases. This CDR3 region has 13 residues. CDR3 nucleotides: TGCGCCAGCAGCTTGGTTACGGCAGAGGTGCAGTACTTC. As protein: CASSLVTAEVQYF. The whole variable domain, filled in from reference TRBV5-1 and TRBJ2-7, reads KAGVTQTPRYLIKTRGQQVTLSCSPISGHRSVSWYQQTPGQGLQFLFEYFSETQRNKGNFPGRFSGRQFSNSRSEMNVSTLELGDSALYLCASSLVTAEVQYFGPGTRLTVT.

The chain joins TRBV7-2 to TRBJ2-7, with D perhaps matching TRBD1 or TRBD2 (5 bases each). The ends were cut back, 8 bases at V and 4 bases at J, with 15 bases in the middle. Germline lookup yields CDR1 SGHTA and CDR2 FQGNSA. CDR3 length equals 13 residues. DNA for the CDR3: TGTGCCAGCCGTGGGGGAAGTAAATACGAGCAGTACTTC. Amino acids: CASRGGSKYEQYF. The full variable domain, completed using reference TRBV7-2 and TRBJ2-7, is GAGVSQSPSNKVTEKGKDVELRCDPISGHTALYWYRQSLGQGLEFLIYFQGNSAPDKSGLPSDRFSAERTGGSVSTLTIQRTQQEDSAVYLCASRGGSKYEQYFGPGTRLTVT.

The table lists this clone with a count of one. The V and J genes are TRBV2 and TRBJ1-5; the match to TRBD1 covers 10 bases. The CDR3 spans 15 residues. Germline lookup yields CDR1 SNHLY and CDR2 FYNNEI. Trimming at V came to 3 bases and at J to 7 bases, leaving 6 bases not matched to a gene. The CDR3 DNA follows: TGTGCCAGCAGTGAGAGACAGGGGGCTTGGCAGCCCCAGCATTTT. This encodes CASSERQGAWQPQHF. The variable domain in full, completed from reference TRBV2 and TRBJ1-5, reads EPEVTQTPSHQVTQMGQEVILRCVPISNHLYFYWYRQILGQKVEFLVSFYNNEISEKSEIFDDQFSVERPDGSNFTLKIRSTKLEDSAMYFCASSERQGAWQPQHFGDGTRLSIL.

The rearrangement uses TRBV28 and TRBJ2-1; unclear D gene. Trimming cost V 8 bases and J 6 bases, with 5 bases left between them. Germline V gene data show CDR1 as MDHEN and CDR2 as SYDVKM. The CDR3 is made up of 10 amino acids. CDR3 coding DNA: TGTGCCAGCGTGTCCAATGAGCAGTTCTTC. It specifies CASVSNEQFF.

The V gene is TRBV9, the J gene TRBJ2-1, with 10 bases that match TRBD1. The CDR3 is 16 residues long. CDR1 and CDR2 (germline): SGDLS, YYNGEE. J lost 6 bases, V lost 1 base, and 7 bases had no gene match. The CDR3 loop reads CASSVSSWTGGNEQFF. The CDR3 region has the DNA TGTGCCAGCAGCGTATCCTCATGGACAGGGGGCAATGAGCAGTTCTTC.

This chain uses TRBV5-1 with TRBJ2-7; D gene uncertain. Germline V gene sequence: CDR1 SGHRS, CDR2 YFSETQ. The V and J ends lost 0 bases and 2 bases respectively, with 6 bases between them. The CDR3 consists of 13 residues. The CDR3 sequence: CASSLGDTYEQYF. CDR3 sequence (DNA): TGCGCCAGCAGCTTGGGAGATACCTACGAGCAGTACTTC.

This chain joins TRBV5-1 and TRBJ2-7, with TRBD2 matching 11 bases. V lost 0 bases to trimming and J lost 7 bases; unmatched junction nucleotides: 6. Looked up from germline, CDR1 is SGHRS and CDR2 is YFSETQ. This CDR3 spans 15 amino acids. CDR3 sequence: CASSLVLAGAGEQYF. DNA of the CDR3: TGCGCCAGCAGCTTGGTACTAGCGGGGGCGGGAGAGCAGTACTTC.

A remark on this clone: This specimen includes other DNA sequences encoding the same CDR3. The chain combines TRBV20-1 with TRBJ2-7, with a tentative D call TRBD1 (6 bases). V was shortened by 6 bases and J by 3 bases, with 6 bases between the two germline ends. The germline V gene has CDR1 DFQATT and CDR2 SNEGSKA (reference sequence). The CDR3 is 10 residues long. The CDR3 spells CSAQGYEQYF. CDR3 coding DNA: TGCAGTGCACAGGGCTACGAGCAGTACTTC.

The chain employs TRBV7-3 and TRBJ2-2, with D perhaps matching TRBD1 or TRBD2 (5 bases each). Germline lookup yields CDR1 SGHTA and CDR2 FQGTGA. The CDR3 length is 13 residues. Trimming removed 2 bases at V and 6 bases at J, with 7 bases between. The CDR3 loop reads CASSLGGSGELFF. Written as DNA, the CDR3 is TGTGCCAGCAGCTTAGGGGGATCCGGGGAGCTGTTTTTT. Full variable domain (rest looked up from reference TRBV7-3 and TRBJ2-2): GAGVSQTPSNKVTEKGKYVELRCDPISGHTALYWYRQSLGQGPEFLIYFQGTGAADDSGLPNDRFFAVRPEGSVSTLKIQRTERGDSAVYLCASSLGGSGELFFGEGSRLTVL.

V usage is TRBV6-5 and J usage is TRBJ2-3; 10 bases agree with TRBD2. Germline CDR1 is MNHEY and CDR2 is SVGAGI. The CDR3 spans 13 residues. V lost 4 bases, J lost 8 bases, and 3 bases stayed unmatched. CDR3 DNA: TGTGCCAGCAGTTTAGCGGGAGGAGGTACGCAGTATTTT. It codes for CASSLAGGGTQYF.

Concerning this clone itself: This sample includes further DNA sequences coding for the same CDR3. CDR3 amino acids: CASSETGGTEAFF. The CDR3 nucleotides read TGCGCCAGCAGTGAGACTGGTGGCACTGAAGCTTTCTTT. The chain carries TRBV10-2 and TRBJ1-1; D gene uncertain. Germline CDR1 and CDR2: WSHSY and SAAADI. The germline V and J ends were trimmed by 2 bases and 4 bases, with 8 bases remaining between them. The CDR3 runs to 13 residues.

The rearrangement joins TRBV5-1 to TRBJ2-1; D not certain. V lost 4 bases to trimming and J lost 0 bases, with 11 bases between them. Germline CDR1 reads SGHRS; CDR2 reads YFSETQ. The CDR3 spans 15 residues. In DNA, the CDR3 is TGCGCCAGCAGCCCCGACCCCGCCTCCTACAATGAGCAGTTCTTC. Its translation: CASSPDPASYNEQFF.

The V call is TRBV28, the J call TRBJ2-3; 9 nucleotides align to TRBD2. Per germline, CDR1 MDHEN and CDR2 SYDVKM. The CDR3 runs 15 residues. V shed 6 bases, J shed 6 bases, and the junction held 10 bases outside the gene matches. CDR3 region: CASRKGLAGRDTQYF. CDR3 sequence (DNA): TGTGCCAGCAGAAAAGGGCTAGCGGGAAGGGATACGCAGTATTTT.

The table lists this clone with a count of one. The CDR3 coding sequence is TGTGCCAGCAGCGTAGACAGGGGAACTCGGGGCTACACCTTC. Its translation: CASSVDRGTRGYTF. V is TRBV9 and J is TRBJ1-2, with 7 bases fitting TRBD1. Losses at the gene ends were 0 bases for V and 8 bases for J; bases not matched to a gene: 7. CDR3 length: 14 residues. Germline assignment: CDR1 SGDLS and CDR2 YYNGEE.